These 10 T cell receptor beta chains came from one sample sequenced in a study of cytomegalovirus exposure and HLA in healthy donors (dated by TCRdb to the late 2010s). The library was made by the immunoSEQ multiplex PCR assay. For the multiplex PCR, a mixture combining 60 forward primers for TCR Vbeta segments and 13 reverse primers for TCR Jbeta segments was used. This is the immuneACCESS table as TCRdb keeps it, with only in-frame sequences that have V and J called. A part of the clones is gone; compared with another copy, unresolved V genes explain less than half, and the rest is unexplained. The sample yields roughly 170,000 clones; approximately 80% were counted once. Around 2.2% of the sample lies in the top ten. The sample taken for sequencing was PBMCs. The source is a woman aged 30 to 39 in good health and CMV-seronegative.

The chain carries TRBV4-1 and TRBJ2-5; 9 bases are shared with TRBD2. The tail of the sequence fits TRBJ2-7 better, so the J call may be wrong. The CDR3 contains 15 residues. The germline CDR1 and CDR2 sequences are MGHRA and YSYEKL. CDR3 amino acids: CASSRTSENAYEQYF. As DNA, the CDR3 is TGCGCCAGCAGCCGGACTAGCGAGAATGCCTACGAGCAGTACTTC.

Comments on this clone: An end of the junction differs from the germline gene, which may be a read error. This chain joins TRBV6-4 and TRBJ1-6; TRBD1 matches at 7 bases. The length of the CDR3 is 15 residues. Germline V gene data show CDR1 as MRHNA and CDR2 as SNTAGT. Written as DNA, the CDR3 is TGTGCCAGCAGGGACTACAGGGGAGATAATTCACCCCTCCACTTT. This codes for CASRDYRGDNSPLHF.

This clone appeared a few times. The rearrangement uses TRBV28 and TRBJ2-7; TRBD1 matches at 10 bases. The germline V gene encodes CDR1 MDHEN and CDR2 SYDVKM. V trimming: 5 bases; J trimming: 2 bases; junction bases outside the gene matches: 0. The CDR3 extends over 13 amino acids. The CDR3 loop is CASSGQGAYEQYF. The CDR3 bases are TGTGCCAGCAGTGGACAGGGGGCCTACGAGCAGTACTTC. Together with reference TRBV28 and TRBJ2-7, the CDR3 gives the full variable domain: DVKVTQSSRYLVKRTGEKVFLECVQDMDHENMFWYRQDPGLGLRLIYFSYDVKMKEKGDIPEGYSVSREKKERFSLILESASTNQTSMYLCASSGQGAYEQYFGPGTRLTVT.

The chain couples TRBV19 to TRBJ2-1, with 8 bases identical to TRBD2. CDR3 length equals 15 residues. Germline V CDR1 and CDR2: LNHDA, SQIVND (reference sequence). Trimming cost V 5 bases and J 5 bases; bases outside gene matches: 8. The CDR3 bases are TGTGCCAGTAGTCTATTCACTAGCGGCCACAATGAGCAGTTCTTC. It encodes CASSLFTSGHNEQFF.

The chain joins TRBV5-4 to TRBJ2-5, with TRBD1 matching 11 bases. This CDR3 is 15 amino acids long. J gave up 3 bases and V 3 bases, and 4 bases lay outside the gene matches. Germline CDR1 SGHNT, CDR2 YYREEE (reference sequence). The CDR3 region has the DNA TGTGCCAGCAGCTGGACAGGGGGCGCGGAAGAGACCCAGTACTTC. Residues: CASSWTGGAEETQYF.

The chain is built from TRBV6-1 and TRBJ2-7, with D possibly TRBD1 on 7 matching bases. This CDR3 has 17 amino acids. Germline V gene data show CDR1 as MNHNS and CDR2 as SASEGT. V shed 2 bases and J shed 2 bases, with 19 bases lying between them. CDR3 nucleotide sequence: TGTGCCAGCAGTGAACGGGTCGGCAGGGGGGTTCCCTACGAGCAGTACTTC. Translation: CASSERVGRGVPYEQYF.

This chain joins TRBV10-3 and TRBJ2-2; TRBD1 aligns across 7 bases. V lost 4 bases and J lost 4; bases outside the gene matches: 3. This CDR3 has 14 amino acids. CDR1 ENHRY and CDR2 SYGVKD come from the germline V gene. The CDR3 sequence: CAISVGQATGELFF. CDR3 coding DNA: TGTGCCATCAGTGTAGGACAGGCCACCGGGGAGCTGTTTTTT.

The V gene is TRBV28, the J gene TRBJ1-1; 7 positions agree with TRBD1. Per the germline V gene, CDR1 is MDHEN and CDR2 is SYDVKM. The CDR3 has 15 amino acids. V lost 3 bases to trimming and J lost 1 base; unmatched junction nucleotides: 5. The DNA of the CDR3 is TGTGCCAGCAGTTTCCCCCAGGGGGAGAACACTGAAGCTTTCTTT. It specifies CASSFPQGENTEAFF.

The V and J genes are TRBV11-3 and TRBJ2-2; TRBD1 matches at 10 bases. The germline V gene encodes CDR1 SGHNT and CDR2 YENEEA. The junction had 8 bases not matched to a gene; V was cut back by 4 bases and J by 6 bases. The CDR3 is made up of 16 amino acids. CDR3 sequence (DNA): TGTGCCAGCAGCTCAGGGACAGGGGTATTGTCCGGGGAGCTGTTTTTT. Translated: CASSSGTGVLSGELFF.

This sequence joins TRBV21-1 and TRBJ2-5; TRBD2, the table's D call, was not compared with the DNA. TRBV21-1 is a recognized pseudogene. The CDR3 contains 16 residues. CDR3 sequence reads: CASSQRGAGLQETQYF. The CDR3, as DNA: TGTGCCAGCAGCCAACGCGGGGCGGGATTACAAGAGACCCAGTACTTC.